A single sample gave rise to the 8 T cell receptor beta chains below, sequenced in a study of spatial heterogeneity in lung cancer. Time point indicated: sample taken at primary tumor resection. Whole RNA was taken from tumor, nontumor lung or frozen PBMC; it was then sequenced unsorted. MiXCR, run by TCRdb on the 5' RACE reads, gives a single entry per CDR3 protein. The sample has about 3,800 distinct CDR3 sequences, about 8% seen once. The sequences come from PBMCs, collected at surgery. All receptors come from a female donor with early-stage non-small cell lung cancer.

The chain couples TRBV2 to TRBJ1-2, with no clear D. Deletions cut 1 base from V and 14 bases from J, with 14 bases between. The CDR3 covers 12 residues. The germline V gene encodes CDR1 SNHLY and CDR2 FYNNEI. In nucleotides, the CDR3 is TGTGCCAGCAGTGAAGTATGGCCGCCGTATACCTTC. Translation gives CASSEVWPPYTF.

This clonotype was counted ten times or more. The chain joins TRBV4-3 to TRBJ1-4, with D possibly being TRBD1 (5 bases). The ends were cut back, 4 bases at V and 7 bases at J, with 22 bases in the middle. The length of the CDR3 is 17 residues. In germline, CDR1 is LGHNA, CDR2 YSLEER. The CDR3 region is CASSLIRPGGGGEKLFF. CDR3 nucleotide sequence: TGCGCCAGCAGCCTCATTAGACCCGGGGGAGGCGGTGAAAAACTGTTTTTT.

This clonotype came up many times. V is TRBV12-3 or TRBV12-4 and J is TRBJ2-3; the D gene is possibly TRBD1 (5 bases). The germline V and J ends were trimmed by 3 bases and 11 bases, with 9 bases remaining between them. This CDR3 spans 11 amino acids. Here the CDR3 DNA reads TGTGCCAGCAGTTTGTCCCAGGGGCAGTATTTT. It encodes CASSLSQGQYF.

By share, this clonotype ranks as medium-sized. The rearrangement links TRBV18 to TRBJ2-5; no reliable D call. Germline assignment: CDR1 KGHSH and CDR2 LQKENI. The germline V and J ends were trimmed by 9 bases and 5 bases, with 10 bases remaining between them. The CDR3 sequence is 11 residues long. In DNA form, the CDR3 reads TGTGCCAGTCTGACCGGGGAGACCCAGTACTTC. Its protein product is CASLTGETQYF.

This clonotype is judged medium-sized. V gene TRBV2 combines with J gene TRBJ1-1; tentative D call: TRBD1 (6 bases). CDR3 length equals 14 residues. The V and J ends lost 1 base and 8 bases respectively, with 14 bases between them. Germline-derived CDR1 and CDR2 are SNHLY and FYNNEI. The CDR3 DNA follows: TGTGCCAGCAGTGAAGACCCACCCGGGGGCGAAGCTTTCTTT. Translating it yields CASSEDPPGGEAFF.

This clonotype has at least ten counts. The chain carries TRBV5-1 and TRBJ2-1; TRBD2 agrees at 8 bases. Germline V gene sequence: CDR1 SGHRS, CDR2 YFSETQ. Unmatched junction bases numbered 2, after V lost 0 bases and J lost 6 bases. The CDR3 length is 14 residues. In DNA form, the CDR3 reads TGCGCCAGCAGCTTGGGTAGCGGGGTCAATGAGCAGTTCTTC. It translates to CASSLGSGVNEQFF.

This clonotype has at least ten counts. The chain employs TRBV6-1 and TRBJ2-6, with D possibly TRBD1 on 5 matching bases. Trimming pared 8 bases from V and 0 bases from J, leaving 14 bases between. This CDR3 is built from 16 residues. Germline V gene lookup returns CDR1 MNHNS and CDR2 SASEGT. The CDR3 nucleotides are TGTGCCAGCTGGGGCAGCCTGCCCTCTGGGGCCAACGTCCTGACTTTC. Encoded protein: CASWGSLPSGANVLTF.

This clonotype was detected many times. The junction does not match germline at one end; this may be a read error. This CDR3 reads CASSQSRTPGHF. CDR3 in DNA: TGCGCCAGCAGTCAATCGCGGACCCCGGGGCACTTC. This chain joins TRBV23-1 and TRBJ2-1, with D perhaps given as TRBD1 or TRBD2 (5 bases each). TRBV23-1 is sorted into the ORF group, with uncertain function. The CDR3 has 12 amino acids.